This T cell receptor beta chain was documented in a study of T-cell memory formation after mild COVID-19. TCRdb independently ran MiXCR on the 5' RACE reads; one entry per CDR3 protein. This table holds 300,000 to 400,000 distinct CDR3 sequences, 25% to 30% found once. Trimming at V came to 3 bases and at J to 5 bases, leaving 9 bases not matched to a gene. Germline assignment: CDR1 KGHSH and CDR2 LQKENI. This CDR3 spans 16 amino acids. The J gene is TRBJ2-3, the V gene TRBV18, with 9 bases lining up with TRBD2. The sequenced material came from PBMCs or a T cell subset sorted from them (not recorded which). This receptor was taken from an adult woman who had mild COVID-19 (a few samples of this study predate the infection). Cell type and time point are not known. The CDR3 here is CASSPGTSPGRDTQYF. The CDR3 DNA sequence: TGTGCCAGCTCACCCGGGACTAGCCCCGGTAGAGATACGCAGTATTTT.